Listed below are T cell receptor beta chains from one sample, sequenced in a study of T cells in Graves' hyperthyroidism and ophthalmopathy. TCRdb called the multiplex PCR reads again in MiXCR, with one record for every CDR3 protein. The sample records about 270,000 distinct CDR3 sequences, 20% to 25% being singletons. The sequenced material came from blood. The receptors here all came from a man aged 35 to 55 with Graves' hyperthyroidism that later progressed to Graves' ophthalmopathy. CDR3s leave out the opening cysteine and the closing phenylalanine or tryptophan.

v_call	j_call	cdr3_aa
TRBV2	TRBJ1-5	ASGDTYSNQPQH
TRBV6-2/TRBV6-3	TRBJ2-7	ASSHPGEGTGEQY
TRBV6-1	TRBJ2-2	ASSEAMTSPGELF
TRBV11-1	TRBJ1-2	ASSNGRDSQAYGYT
TRBV24-1	TRBJ2-5	ATSESGRKQETQY
TRBV27	TRBJ2-6	ASSLVIGTGANVLT
TRBV28	TRBJ2-5	ASSNGLRVETQY
TRBV7-8	TRBJ2-7	ASSFVSKSSYEQY
TRBV5-1	TRBJ2-5	ASSWTVGETQY
TRBV29-1	TRBJ2-2	SVGSPGDTGELF
TRBV18	TRBJ2-4	ASSPPSALAKNIQY
TRBV6-1	TRBJ2-5	ASTRQGRYETQY
TRBV18	TRBJ1-1	ASSPRDTNTEAF
TRBV20-1	TRBJ2-5	SASSGIAARETQY
TRBV28	TRBJ2-5	ASSFYEGRGETQY
TRBV7-9	TRBJ1-1	SSSPPWGSVTEAF
TRBV4-1	TRBJ1-5	ASSQDVTGDSNQPQH
TRBV10-2	TRBJ1-3	ASSDRRRSGNTIY